This TCR beta chain stems from a study of T cell responses to AZD1222 COVID-19 vaccine. Regarding the study as a whole: None of the repertoires were sampled until the peak T cell response had passed.

As to this clone: The target antigen is unknown.

Sequenced by immunoSEQ multiplex PCR; TCRdb stores in-frame clones only, minus some. The sample includes more than 250,000 clones, more than 85% of them seen just once. The CDR3 length is 14 residues. Trimming cost V 0 bases and J 2 bases, with 6 bases left between them. From germline, CDR1 is SGHNT and CDR2 YYREEE (reference sequence). The chain carries TRBV5-4 and TRBJ1-3, with D tentatively TRBD1 (5 bases). The sample consisted of peripheral blood, taken on day 0 of AZD1222 vaccination. This TCR was recovered from an adult in good health. This CDR3 is CASSLAGTGNTIYF. CDR3 bases: TGTGCCAGCAGCTTGGCAGGGACTGGAAACACCATATATTTT.